Below are 6 T cell receptor beta chains sequenced from a single sample in a study of ipilimumab plus nivolumab after autologous stem cell transplantation. TCRdb's table, derived via immunoSEQ multiplex PCR, lists solely in-frame clones and lacks some. Among around 45,000 clones listed, more than 70% were seen once. The starting material was PBMCs, obtained in a trial of ipilimumab plus nivolumab as post-transplant consolidation. Every receptor here comes from a male donor with multiple myeloma.

The V gene is TRBV5-1, the J gene TRBJ2-6, with D tentatively TRBD1 or TRBD2 (5 bases each). Per germline, CDR1 SGHRS and CDR2 YFSETQ. The CDR3 spans 15 residues. V was shortened by 3 bases and J by 4 bases, with 11 bases between the two germline ends. DNA of the CDR3: TGCGCCAGCAGCTGGGGGTTGGCGGGGGCCAACGTCCTGACTTTC. Translation gives CASSWGLAGANVLTF.

The chain links TRBV6-5 to TRBJ2-7; maybe TRBD1 (5 bases). V was cut by 2 bases and J by 1 base, with 9 bases left in between. The CDR3 is made up of 14 amino acids. Per germline, CDR1 MNHEY and CDR2 SVGAGI. This CDR3 reads CASSYLGQSYEQYF. The CDR3 nucleotides read TGTGCCAGCAGTTACCTGGGGCAGTCCTACGAGCAGTACTTC.

The chain is built from TRBV5-5 and TRBJ1-5, with a weak D call TRBD1 (6 bases). CDR3 length equals 15 residues. Trimming took off 4 bases at V and 4 bases at J, with 15 bases between the two ends. The germline gives CDR1 SGHKS, CDR2 YYEKEE (reference sequence). CDR3 residues: CASSPPGHLNQPQHF. The DNA for the CDR3 is TGTGCCAGCAGCCCTCCGGGACATCTTAATCAGCCCCAGCATTTT.

Notes on this clone: This sample includes further DNA sequences coding for the same CDR3. This chain's CDR3 is CASSSQGSEGETQYF. The CDR3 DNA sequence: TGCGCCAGCAGCTCCCAAGGGTCCGAAGGGGAGACCCAGTACTTC. The chain employs TRBV5-1 and TRBJ2-5; no reliable D call. The CDR3 consists of 15 residues. CDR1 SGHRS and CDR2 YFSETQ come from the germline V gene. Trimming cost V 3 bases and J 5 bases, with 17 bases left between them.

This sequence joins TRBV9 and TRBJ2-7; D gene uncertain. Trimming cost V 0 bases and J 2 bases, with 18 bases left between them. The CDR3 length is 17 residues. Germline CDR1 is SGDLS and CDR2 is YYNGEE. The chain's CDR3 is CASSVVDGHSSTYEQYF. In DNA form, the CDR3 reads TGTGCCAGCAGCGTAGTGGACGGCCATTCTTCCACCTACGAGCAGTACTTC.

This chain links TRBV7-2 with TRBJ2-7; D may be TRBD1 or TRBD2 (5 bases each). The CDR3 is 14 amino acids. V was shortened by 5 bases and J by 3 bases, with 14 bases between the two germline ends. CDR1 and CDR2 from the germline V gene are SGHTA and FQGNSA. The CDR3 here is CASSRDGGLYEQYF. CDR3 bases: TGTGCCAGCAGCCGGGACGGAGGCCTCTACGAGCAGTACTTC.